This T cell receptor (beta chain) was recorded in a study of human T cells and chemical hapten exposure. Regarding the study as a whole: Counts of TCRs above 1 in 1000 frequency stayed unchanged with DPC sensitization.

As processed by the authors: Counting gave a median of around 89,000 TCRs per sample, with values ranging from 23,224 to 690,600. One entry per CDR3 protein, called by TCRdb with MiXCR from the RACE reads. The V and J calls follow TCRdb's processing rather than the paper's. The sample yields fewer than 85,000 distinct CDR3 sequences, about 9.2% seen once. Germline-derived CDR1 and CDR2 are SEHNR and FQNEAQ (reference sequence). V was pared by 1 base and J by 2 bases, with 10 bases between. This CDR3 is built from 15 residues. Of note for this clonotype: The antigen remains undetermined.

Sample time point: healthy volunteer bleed at 6 weeks. Unseparated into fractions, whole blood served as the source from which total RNA was extracted. This clonotype was obtained from a female donor in good health. Some clones in this sample may be carry-over from other donors' samples. The rearrangement joins TRBV7-9 to TRBJ2-3, with D possibly being TRBD2 (5 bases). Sequences were obtained from whole blood. CDR3 sequence reads: CASSLVSGTTDTQYF. DNA of the CDR3: TGTGCCAGCAGCTTAGTGTCGGGAACCACAGATACGCAGTATTTT.